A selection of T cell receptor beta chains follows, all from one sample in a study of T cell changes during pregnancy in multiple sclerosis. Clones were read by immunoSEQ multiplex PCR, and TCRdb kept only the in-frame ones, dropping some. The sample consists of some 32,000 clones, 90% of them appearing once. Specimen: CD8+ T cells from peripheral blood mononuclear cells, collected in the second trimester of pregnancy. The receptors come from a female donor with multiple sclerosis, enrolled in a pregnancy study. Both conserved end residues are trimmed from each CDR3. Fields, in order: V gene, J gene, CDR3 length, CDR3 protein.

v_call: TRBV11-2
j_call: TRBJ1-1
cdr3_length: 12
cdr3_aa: ASSLGQFYWEAF

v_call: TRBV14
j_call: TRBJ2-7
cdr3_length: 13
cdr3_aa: ASSPGPPPLYEQY

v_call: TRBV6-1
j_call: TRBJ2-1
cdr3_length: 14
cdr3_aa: ASSETPGTSNNEQF

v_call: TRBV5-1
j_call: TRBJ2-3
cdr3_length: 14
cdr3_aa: ASSSGTGSGTDTQY

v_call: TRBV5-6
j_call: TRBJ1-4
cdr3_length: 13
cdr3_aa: ASSLWLTTNEKLF

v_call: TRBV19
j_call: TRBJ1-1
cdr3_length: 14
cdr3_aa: ASSITIEGLNTEAF

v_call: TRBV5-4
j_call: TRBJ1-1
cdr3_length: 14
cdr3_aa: ASSLEIGGLGTEAF

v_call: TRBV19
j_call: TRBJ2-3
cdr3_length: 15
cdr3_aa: ASSIWTSGRARDTQY

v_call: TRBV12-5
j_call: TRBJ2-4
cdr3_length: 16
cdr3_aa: ASGLDHSPGTSGNIQY

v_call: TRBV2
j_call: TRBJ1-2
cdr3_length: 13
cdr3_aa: ASSAALGGVYGYT